These 29 T cell receptor beta chains were all obtained from the same sample, sequenced in a study of control samples from healthy donors and cancer patients. The assay was immunoSEQ multiplex PCR, and TCRdb's table has in-frame clones only and misses some. The repertoire holds about 80,000 clones, with around 91% as singletons. Source material: blood. The receptors shown here come from a man aged 50-60 years in good health.

The gene calls are TRBV18 and TRBJ2-7; D perhaps matches TRBD2 (5 bases). The CDR3 sequence is 14 residues long. The V gene's germline CDR1 is KGHSH and CDR2 LQKENI. V lost 3 bases to trimming and J lost 6 bases, with 15 bases between them. The CDR3 sequence is CASSPTAGGSEQYF. The CDR3 nucleotides read TGTGCCAGCTCACCCACGGCAGGAGGAAGCGAGCAGTACTTC.

The chain combines TRBV13 with TRBJ1-3; 10 nucleotides match TRBD1. The CDR3 totals 14 residues. The J segment lost 5 bases and the V segment lost 5 bases, leaving 3 bases of the junction unmatched. Germline CDR1 is PRHDT and CDR2 is FYEKMQ (reference sequence). Here the CDR3 reads CASSTDRGRNTIYF. The CDR3 nucleotides are TGTGCCAGCAGCACCGACAGGGGGCGAAACACCATATATTTT.

This chain uses TRBV19 with TRBJ2-5; D uncertain. Trimming left V 3 bases short and J 5 bases short, with 10 bases between. There are 13 residues in the CDR3. Germline assignment: CDR1 LNHDA and CDR2 SQIVND (reference sequence). The DNA for the CDR3 is TGTGCCAGTAGTATTGGTCGTGGGGAGACCCAGTACTTC. Encoded protein: CASSIGRGETQYF.

This chain connects TRBV24-1 to TRBJ1-1; D is perhaps TRBD1 (6 bases). From germline, CDR1 is KGHDR and CDR2 SFDVKD. The CDR3 sequence is 15 residues long. Trimming left V 4 bases short and J 7 bases short, with 18 bases between. The CDR3 here is CATSDPTQGSGEAFF. In nucleotides, the CDR3 is TGTGCCACCAGTGACCCGACACAGGGCTCCGGTGAAGCTTTCTTT.

The chain uses TRBV18 and TRBJ1-4; D ambiguous. Germline V gene sequence: CDR1 KGHSH, CDR2 LQKENI. V lost 0 bases and J lost 3, with 5 bases in between. This CDR3 is 14 amino acids long. CDR3 loop: CASSPPGPNEKLFF. The CDR3 nucleotides read TGTGCCAGCTCACCACCAGGGCCTAATGAAAAACTGTTTTTT.

The chain combines TRBV5-6 with TRBJ2-4; TRBD1 matches 12 bases. The V segment lost 0 bases and the J segment 2 bases; nucleotides outside the gene matches: 6. The CDR3 consists of 18 residues. CDR1 is SGHDT, CDR2 YYEEEE, per germline. The CDR3 DNA reads TGTGCCAGCAGCTTGGGACCGGGACAGGGGGCGACCAAAAACATTCAGTACTTC. It encodes CASSLGPGQGATKNIQYF.

DNA for the CDR3: TGCGCCAGCAGTGAGGGACGGAACACTGAAGCTTTCTTT. Translation: CASSEGRNTEAFF. This chain uses TRBV10-2 with TRBJ1-1; D not certain. The CDR3 is 13 amino acids. V shed 2 bases and J shed 1 base, with 5 bases lying between them. Per the germline V gene, CDR1 is WSHSY and CDR2 is SAAADI.

The CDR3 nucleotides read TGTGCCAGCAGCCAAGAAACTTCGTCGGGCATTCAGTACTTC. This codes for CASSQETSSGIQYF. The chain uses TRBV3-1 (or the pseudogene TRBV3-2) and TRBJ2-4; no definite D call. This CDR3 is 14 amino acids long. The V gene lost 0 bases and the J gene lost 9 bases, with 12 bases spanning the gap. Germline CDR1 LGHDT, CDR2 YNNKEL (reference sequence).

The rearrangement links TRBV6-5 to TRBJ1-2; D perhaps matches TRBD1 (6 bases). The V end lost 4 bases, the J end lost 4 bases, and 16 bases lay between the germline ends. CDR3 length equals 15 residues. Germline V CDR1 and CDR2: MNHEY, SVGAGI. For the CDR3, the DNA is TGTGCCAGCAGTTCCCGGGGAGGGGGAGGCTATGGCTACACCTTC. Protein sequence: CASSSRGGGGYGYTF.

A few counts support this clone. The chain recombines TRBV7-7 with TRBJ2-2; D ambiguous. This CDR3 is 12 amino acids long. Germline V gene sequence: CDR1 SSHAT, CDR2 FNYEAQ (reference sequence). V lost 2 bases, J lost 7 bases, and 5 bases lay in between. The CDR3 DNA reads TGTGCCAGCAGCTTAAGTGGCGGGGAGCTGTTTTTT. Its protein is CASSLSGGELFF.

This sequence joins TRBV2 and TRBJ1-2, with TRBD1 identical over 9 bases. This CDR3 is built from 12 residues. The V gene end was trimmed by 9 bases and the J gene end by 4 bases; junction bases not matched to a gene: 3. Germline values: CDR1 SNHLY, CDR2 FYNNEI. The CDR3 here is CASATGGYGYTF. As DNA, the CDR3 is TGTGCCAGTGCGACAGGGGGCTATGGCTACACCTTC.

This chain uses TRBV5-1 with TRBJ2-2; 7 positions agree with TRBD1. J was trimmed by 1 base and V by 4 bases; bases with no gene match: 4. The CDR3 loop spans 15 amino acids. Germline-derived CDR1 and CDR2 are SGHRS and YFSETQ. The CDR3 coding sequence is TGCGCCAGCAGCCCTCGGACAGGGAACACCGGGGAGCTGTTTTTT. As protein: CASSPRTGNTGELFF.

In its sample, this clone was seen a few times. The V call is TRBV19, the J call TRBJ2-1, with 7 positions matching TRBD2. This CDR3 is built from 15 residues. Trimming at V came to 1 base and at J to 5 bases, leaving 5 bases not matched to a gene. Per germline, CDR1 LNHDA and CDR2 SQIVND (reference sequence). The CDR3 DNA reads as TGTGCCAGTAGTATAGGCCAGCGGGGTAACAATGAGCAGTTCTTC. Residues: CASSIGQRGNNEQFF.

This clone was counted once. The rearrangement uses TRBV4-1 and TRBJ2-7, with 7 positions matching TRBD2. CDR1 and CDR2 from the germline V gene are MGHRA and YSYEKL. The CDR3 length is 16 residues. The J segment lost 2 bases and the V segment lost 1 base, leaving 8 bases of the junction unmatched. As DNA, the CDR3 is TGCGCCAGCAGCCAAGTCCCGGGAGGAGGCACCTACGAGCAGTACTTC. It translates to CASSQVPGGGTYEQYF.

V gene TRBV6-2 or TRBV6-3 combines with J gene TRBJ2-5, with D perhaps matching TRBD1 (7 bases). The germline V gene has CDR1 MNHEY and CDR2 SVGEGT. This CDR3 has 16 residues. V lost 2 bases and J lost 2, with 15 bases in between. This chain's CDR3 is CASSYGNAGGQETQYF. The CDR3 nucleotides read TGTGCCAGCAGTTACGGGAACGCAGGGGGGCAAGAGACCCAGTACTTC.

The V call is TRBV13, the J call TRBJ1-5; no clear D. In germline, CDR1 is PRHDT, CDR2 FYEKMQ (reference sequence). This CDR3 comprises 12 residues. With 4 bases removed from V and 6 bases from J, the gap between germline ends came to 7 bases. The CDR3 spells CASSSGSQPQHF. Here the CDR3 DNA reads TGTGCCAGCAGCTCCGGCAGTCAGCCCCAGCATTTT.

The V call is TRBV6-6, the J call TRBJ2-3; D assignment may be TRBD1 or TRBD2 (5 bases each). This CDR3 has 15 residues. Germline values: CDR1 MNHNY, CDR2 SVGAGI (reference sequence). V was pared by 6 bases and J by 0 bases, with 13 bases between. This CDR3 is CASSYVGGSTDTQYF. The CDR3, as DNA: TGTGCCAGCAGCTACGTTGGGGGAAGCACAGATACGCAGTATTTT.

The chain employs TRBV2 and TRBJ2-1, with 9 positions matching TRBD1. This CDR3 has 13 amino acids. In germline, CDR1 is SNHLY, CDR2 FYNNEI. V lost 6 bases, J lost 9 bases, and 6 bases stayed unmatched. The CDR3 DNA reads TGTGCCAGCAGCGGACAGGGGAGGGGTGAGCAGTTCTTC. Translation gives CASSGQGRGEQFF.

The V call is TRBV6-6, the J call TRBJ1-5; D call uncertain. Germline CDR1 and CDR2: MNHNY and SVGAGI (reference sequence). The V end was cut by 6 bases, the J end by 1 base, with 7 bases between. The CDR3 contains 13 residues. In nucleotides, the CDR3 is TGTGCCAGCAGGCAGGAGAGCAATCAGCCCCAGCATTTT. Its protein product is CASRQESNQPQHF.

This chain links TRBV10-3 with TRBJ2-3; D is possibly TRBD1 (6 bases). V was pared by 5 bases and J by 6 bases, with 12 bases between. Germline CDR1 and CDR2: ENHRY and SYGVKD. The CDR3 sequence is 13 residues long. DNA for the CDR3: TGTGCCATCAGTATAGAGGGGGTTGATACGCAGTATTTT. This encodes CAISIEGVDTQYF.

This chain uses TRBV7-2 with TRBJ2-5, with 9 nucleotides matching TRBD2. This CDR3 is built from 15 residues. V dropped 3 bases and J dropped 2; count of bases not matched to a gene: 4. In germline, CDR1 is SGHTA, CDR2 FQGNSA. CDR3 nucleotide sequence: TGTGCCAGCAGCTTTAGCGGGGGACCGCAAGAGACCCAGTACTTC. Residues: CASSFSGGPQETQYF.

The chain links TRBV27 to TRBJ1-1; possibly TRBD1 for D (5 bases). CDR1 and CDR2 from the germline V gene are MNHEY and SMNVEV (reference sequence). Trimming shortened V by 8 bases and J by 0 bases, and 10 bases separated the two germline ends. The CDR3 consists of 13 residues. The CDR3 here is CASRGGMNTEAFF. Written as DNA, the CDR3 is TGTGCCAGCCGGGGGGGGATGAACACTGAAGCTTTCTTT.

This chain joins TRBV12-3 or TRBV12-4 and TRBJ1-1, with no clear D. The CDR3 is 13 amino acids. Deletions cut 6 bases from V and 5 bases from J, with 13 bases between. The CDR3 DNA follows: TGTGCCAGCAGCCGGTCGACTGGGACTGAAGCTTTCTTT. Translating it yields CASSRSTGTEAFF.

The chain carries TRBV6-6 and TRBJ2-7; D gene uncertain. CDR1 and CDR2 (germline): MNHNY, SVGAGI (reference sequence). The CDR3 contains 13 residues. Trimming shortened V by 4 bases and J by 7 bases, and 14 bases separated the two germline ends. For the CDR3, the DNA is TGTGCCAGCAGTTTAGGCGGATCTGGGGAGCAGTACTTC. It encodes CASSLGGSGEQYF.

The chain recombines TRBV12-3 or TRBV12-4 with TRBJ1-1; D gene uncertain. The CDR3 extends over 13 amino acids. The germline V and J ends were trimmed by 7 bases and 5 bases, with 14 bases remaining between them. CDR3 coding DNA: TGTGCCAGCACTAGAAGCCGAGGGACTGAAGCTTTCTTT. Protein: CASTRSRGTEAFF.

The chain combines TRBV29-1 with TRBJ1-2; D possibly corresponds to TRBD1 (6 bases). CDR1 and CDR2 from the germline V gene are SQVTM and ANQGSEA. The CDR3 loop spans 13 amino acids. The V end was cut by 5 bases, the J end by 4 bases, with 14 bases between. Written as DNA, the CDR3 is TGCAGCGTTTTCCTGGGACACCTCTATGGCTACACCTTC. Translated: CSVFLGHLYGYTF.

The rearrangement uses TRBV19 and TRBJ1-2; weak D call: TRBD1 (6 bases). Germline V lookup: CDR1 LNHDA, CDR2 SQIVND (reference sequence). This CDR3 region has 15 residues. V was cut by 7 bases and J by 3 bases, with 18 bases left in between. The CDR3 is CASNEGGARHYGYTF. Here the CDR3 DNA reads TGTGCCAGTAACGAGGGGGGAGCTCGACACTATGGCTACACCTTC.

The V gene is TRBV9, the J gene TRBJ1-1; TRBD1 matches 7 bases. The CDR3 has 12 amino acids. J gave up 10 bases and V 3 bases, and 6 bases lay outside the gene matches. Per the germline V gene, CDR1 is SGDLS and CDR2 is YYNGEE. The CDR3 spells CASSDRQGAAFF. The CDR3 DNA reads as TGTGCCAGCAGCGATCGACAGGGCGCAGCTTTCTTT.

This chain uses TRBV10-3 with TRBJ1-3; unclear D gene. V was trimmed by 2 bases and J by 1 base, leaving 6 bases between them. The length of the CDR3 is 14 residues. Looked up from germline, CDR1 is ENHRY and CDR2 is SYGVKD. The CDR3 sequence: CAISEAGSGNTIYF. The CDR3 bases are TGTGCCATCAGTGAGGCAGGTTCTGGAAACACCATATATTTT.